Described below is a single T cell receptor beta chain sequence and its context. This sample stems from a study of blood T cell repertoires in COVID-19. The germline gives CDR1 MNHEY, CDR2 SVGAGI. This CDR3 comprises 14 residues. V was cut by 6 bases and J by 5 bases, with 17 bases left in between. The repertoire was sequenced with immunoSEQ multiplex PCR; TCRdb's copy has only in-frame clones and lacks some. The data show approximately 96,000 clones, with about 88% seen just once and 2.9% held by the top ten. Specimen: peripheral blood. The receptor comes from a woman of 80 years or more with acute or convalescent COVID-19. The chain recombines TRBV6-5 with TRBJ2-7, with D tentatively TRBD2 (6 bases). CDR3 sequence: CASSPPGLPNEQYF. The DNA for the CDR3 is TGTGCCAGCAGCCCGCCGGGACTCCCCAACGAGCAGTACTTC.